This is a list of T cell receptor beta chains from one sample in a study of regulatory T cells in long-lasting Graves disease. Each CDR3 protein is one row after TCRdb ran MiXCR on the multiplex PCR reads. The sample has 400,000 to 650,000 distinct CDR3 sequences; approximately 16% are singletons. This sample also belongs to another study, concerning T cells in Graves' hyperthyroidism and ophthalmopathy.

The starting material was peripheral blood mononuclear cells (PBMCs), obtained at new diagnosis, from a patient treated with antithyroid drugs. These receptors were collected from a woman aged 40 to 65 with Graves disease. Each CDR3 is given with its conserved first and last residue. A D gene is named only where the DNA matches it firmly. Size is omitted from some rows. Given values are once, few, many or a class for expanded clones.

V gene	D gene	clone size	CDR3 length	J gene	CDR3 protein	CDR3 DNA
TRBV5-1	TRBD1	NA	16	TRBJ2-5	CASSLLTGGGEETQYF	TGCGCCAGCAGCTTATTGACAGGGGGCGGAGAAGAGACCCAGTACTTC
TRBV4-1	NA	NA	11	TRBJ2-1	CASRVGFEQFF	TGCGCCAGCAGAGTAGGGTTTGAGCAGTTCTTC
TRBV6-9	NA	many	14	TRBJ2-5	CASSLEAHMETQYF	TGTGCCAGCAGTTTAGAGGCTCACATGGAGACCCAGTACTTC
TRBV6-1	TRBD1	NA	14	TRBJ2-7	CASRLTGGAEEQYF	TGTGCCAGCAGGTTGACAGGGGGCGCGGAGGAGCAGTACTTC
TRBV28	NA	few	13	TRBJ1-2	CASSTNPNYGYTF	TGTGCCAGCAGTACCAACCCTAACTATGGCTACACCTTC
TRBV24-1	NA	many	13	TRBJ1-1	CATSESGAGGAFF	TGTGCCACCAGTGAGTCGGGAGCCGGGGGAGCTTTCTTT
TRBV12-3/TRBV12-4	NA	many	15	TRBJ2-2	CASSLSGLWTGELFF	TGTGCCAGCAGTTTATCGGGGTTATGGACCGGGGAGCTGTTTTTT
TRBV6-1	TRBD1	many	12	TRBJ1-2	CAATPGGYGYTF	TGTGCCGCGACCCCAGGGGGCTATGGCTACACCTTC
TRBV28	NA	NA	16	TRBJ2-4	CASSLGGRGTKNIQYF	TGTGCCAGCAGTTTGGGGGGCAGGGGGACCAAAAACATTCAGTACTTC
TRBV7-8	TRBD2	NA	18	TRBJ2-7	CASSLEGGTSGTPYEQYF	TGTGCCAGCAGCTTAGAGGGAGGGACTAGCGGGACCCCCTACGAGCAGTACTTC
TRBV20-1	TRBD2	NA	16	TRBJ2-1	CSASGTSGGLYNEQFF	TGCAGTGCTAGCGGGACTAGCGGGGGCCTCTACAATGAGCAGTTCTTC
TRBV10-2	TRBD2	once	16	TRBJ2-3	CASSAPSGGNTDTQYF	TGCGCCAGCAGTGCCCCTAGCGGGGGGAACACAGATACGCAGTATTTT
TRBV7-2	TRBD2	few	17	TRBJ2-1	CASSLTQTGGTGNEQFF	TGTGCCAGCAGCCTTACCCAAACGGGGGGGACGGGCAATGAGCAGTTCTTC
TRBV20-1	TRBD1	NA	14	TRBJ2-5	CSAEAGQGQETQYF	TGCAGTGCAGAAGCCGGACAGGGTCAAGAGACCCAGTACTTC
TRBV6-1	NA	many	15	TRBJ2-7	CASSGGPGDNYEQYF	TGTGCCAGCAGTGGGGGTCCGGGGGACAACTACGAGCAGTACTTC
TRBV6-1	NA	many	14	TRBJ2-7	CASNPGQFSYEQYF	TGTGCCAGCAACCCCGGACAGTTCTCCTACGAGCAGTACTTC
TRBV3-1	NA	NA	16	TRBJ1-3	CASSQFLQGGPGTIYF	TGTGCCAGCAGCCAATTCTTACAGGGAGGCCCGGGCACCATATATTTT
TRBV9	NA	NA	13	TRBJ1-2	CASSVGRSYGYTF	TGTGCCAGCAGCGTAGGCAGGAGCTATGGCTACACCTTC
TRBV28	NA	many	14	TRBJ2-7	CASSLSSVSYEQYF	TGTGCCAGCAGTTTGTCCTCGGTTTCCTACGAGCAGTACTTC
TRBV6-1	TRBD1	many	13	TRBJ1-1	CATETGLNTEAFF	TGTGCCACCGAGACAGGGCTGAACACTGAAGCTTTCTTT
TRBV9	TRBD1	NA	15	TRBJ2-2	CASSERQGDTGELFF	TGTGCCAGCAGCGAACGACAGGGGGACACCGGGGAGCTGTTTTTT
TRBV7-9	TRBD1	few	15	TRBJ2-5	CASRSRGPGGETQYF	TGTGCCAGCAGGTCCAGGGGGCCAGGTGGAGAGACCCAGTACTTC
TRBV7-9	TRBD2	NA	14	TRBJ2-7	CASSKSGGSYEQYF	TGTGCCAGCAGCAAATCCGGGGGGTCCTACGAGCAGTACTTC
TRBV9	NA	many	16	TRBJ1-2	CASSATSRGENYGYTF	TGTGCCAGCAGCGCAACTTCTAGGGGGGAGAACTATGGCTACACCTTC
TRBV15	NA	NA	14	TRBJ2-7	CATSRSKASYEQYF	TGTGCCACCAGTCGTTCAAAGGCCTCCTACGAGCAGTACTTC
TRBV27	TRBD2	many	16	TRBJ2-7	CASRYLAGGFTYEQYF	TGTGCCAGCCGTTACCTGGCGGGGGGATTTACCTACGAGCAGTACTTC
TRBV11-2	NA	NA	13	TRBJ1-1	CASRFRGNTEAFF	TGTGCCAGTAGATTTCGGGGGAACACTGAAGCTTTCTTT
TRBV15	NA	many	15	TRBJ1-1	CATSRDPTLNTEAFF	TGTGCCACCAGCAGAGATCCCACGTTGAACACTGAAGCTTTCTTT
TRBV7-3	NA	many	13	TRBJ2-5	CASSAAPSETQYF	TGTGCCAGCAGCGCGGCCCCGTCGGAGACCCAGTACTTC
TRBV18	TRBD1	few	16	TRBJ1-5	CASSPRTGDYNQPQHF	TGTGCCAGCTCACCCCGGACAGGGGACTACAATCAGCCCCAGCATTTT
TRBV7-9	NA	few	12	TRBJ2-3	CASSWGSDTQYF	TGTGCCAGCAGCTGGGGTTCAGATACGCAGTATTTT